This is a list of T cell receptor beta chains from one sample in a study of T-cell reconstitution after alpha-beta-depleted transplantation in children. TCRdb re-derived calls from the PCR reads in MiXCR, one entry per CDR3 protein. The sample includes roughly 490,000 distinct CDR3 sequences, roughly 11% of them seen just once. This specimen consisted of PBMCs, mostly from graft donor cells, obtained 180 days after TCRalphabeta/CD19-depleted stem cell transplant. The source of these receptors is a female patient aged 2-15 years who had a stem cell transplant for aplastic anemia, so the T cells may come from the graft donor. The CDR3 runs from the conserved cysteine through the conserved F or W. Each record gives: J gene, clone size, V gene, D gene, CDR3 protein, CDR3 DNA. A D gene is named only where the DNA matches it firmly. Some rows have no size entry. The others give once, few or many, or a class for an expanded clone.

TRBJ1-1 | few | TRBV7-9 | TRBD1 | CASSLGGEGQAFF | TGTGCCAGCAGCTTAGGGGGAGAGGGACAGGCTTTCTTT
TRBJ2-1 | few | TRBV4-3 | . | CASSRSRPLSYNEQFF | TGCGCCAGCAGCCGATCCAGACCCCTTTCCTACAATGAGCAGTTCTTC
TRBJ2-1 | many | TRBV29-1 | . | CSVETGLSTYNEQFF | TGCAGCGTTGAGACGGGCCTCTCCACATACAATGAGCAGTTCTTC
TRBJ2-4 | . | TRBV28 | . | CASSPQGGNLAKNIQYF | TGTGCCAGCAGTCCCCAAGGCGGAAACTTAGCCAAAAACATTCAGTACTTC
TRBJ2-1 | . | TRBV4-3 | . | CASSQDQRRGDEQFF | TGCGCCAGCAGCCAAGATCAAAGACGCGGGGATGAGCAGTTCTTC
TRBJ2-1 | . | TRBV6-1 | . | CASLEQATGSYNEQFF | TGTGCCAGCCTAGAGCAGGCTACAGGCTCCTACAATGAGCAGTTCTTC
TRBJ2-1 | few | TRBV15 | TRBD1 | CATSRRTGEYNEQFF | TGTGCCACCAGCAGACGGACAGGGGAATACAATGAGCAGTTCTTC
TRBJ2-3 | many | TRBV5-1 | TRBD2 | CASSLGTSGSTDTQYF | TGCGCCAGCAGCTTGGGGACTAGCGGGAGCACAGATACGCAGTATTTT
TRBJ2-3 | few | TRBV28 | TRBD2 | CASSLWGGTPGTDTQYF | TGTGCCAGCAGTTTATGGGGGGGGACTCCAGGCACAGATACGCAGTATTTT
TRBJ2-5 | . | TRBV12-3/TRBV12-4 | . | CASSSRDSRGETQYF | TGTGCCAGCAGCTCCCGGGACTCCCGAGGGGAGACCCAGTACTTC
TRBJ2-5 | few | TRBV29-1 | . | CSVQGPSGGETQYF | TGCAGCGTCCAAGGCCCCAGCGGAGGGGAGACCCAGTACTTC
TRBJ2-2 | few | TRBV11-2 | . | CASSTHHSGELFF | TGTGCCAGCAGCACGCATCACTCCGGGGAGCTGTTTTTT
TRBJ2-5 | . | TRBV11-1 | . | CASSLGVIWEQETQYF | TGTGCCAGCAGCTTAGGCGTTATCTGGGAGCAAGAGACCCAGTACTTC
TRBJ2-5 | many | TRBV7-2 | . | CASSSGWGETQYF | TGTGCCAGCAGCTCTGGGTGGGGGGAGACCCAGTACTTC
TRBJ2-2 | . | TRBV18 | . | CASSPRDTATTGELFF | TGTGCCAGCTCACCAAGGGACACGGCGACCACCGGGGAGCTGTTTTTT
TRBJ2-3 | once | TRBV25-1 | TRBD2 | CASSLVSQREGPDTQYF | TGTGCCAGCAGCTTAGTTAGCCAGCGGGAGGGCCCAGATACGCAGTATTTT
TRBJ2-2 | few | TRBV5-1 | . | CASSLRRLSYPRTGELFF | TGCGCCAGCAGCCTTCGTCGACTCTCATATCCGAGGACCGGGGAGCTGTTTTTT
TRBJ1-2 | . | TRBV7-9 | TRBD1 | CASSSRQGLNGYTF | TGTGCCAGCAGCTCAAGACAGGGGCTTAATGGCTACACCTTC
TRBJ2-5 | few | TRBV18 | TRBD2 | CASSLLAGTQETQYF | TGTGCCAGCTCACTCCTAGCGGGTACACAAGAGACCCAGTACTTC
TRBJ2-3 | few | TRBV28 | . | CASSFALEGTDTQYF | TGTGCCAGCAGTTTTGCACTCGAGGGCACAGATACGCAGTATTTT
TRBJ2-7 | . | TRBV20-1 | . | CSARRAGAEMREQYF | TGCAGTGCTAGACGCGCCGGGGCCGAGATGAGAGAGCAGTACTTC
TRBJ1-2 | . | TRBV12-3/TRBV12-4 | TRBD1 | CASSPDRANGYTF | TGTGCCAGCAGTCCAGACAGGGCGAATGGCTACACCTTC
TRBJ2-1 | many | TRBV10-3 | . | CAISDRLQSSYNEQFF | TGTGCCATCAGTGACCGACTCCAAAGCTCCTACAATGAGCAGTTCTTC
TRBJ2-3 | . | TRBV15 | . | CATSRVASTDTQYF | TGTGCCACCAGCAGGGTGGCTAGCACAGATACGCAGTATTTT
TRBJ2-3 | . | TRBV4-2 | TRBD2 | CARGPGTSGESTDTQYF | TGTGCCAGGGGCCCAGGGACTAGCGGGGAAAGCACAGATACGCAGTATTTT
TRBJ2-7 | . | TRBV7-3 | . | CASTLGGASYEQYF | TGTGCCAGCACCCTGGGCGGGGCCTCCTACGAGCAGTACTTC
TRBJ2-1 | few | TRBV5-1 | . | CASSSRPPYNEQFF | TGCGCCAGCAGCTCCCGACCACCCTACAATGAGCAGTTCTTC
TRBJ1-1 | few | TRBV15 | . | CATSRDIGDPAMNTEAFF | TGTGCCACCAGCAGAGATATAGGGGACCCAGCGATGAACACTGAAGCTTTCTTT
TRBJ2-7 | many | TRBV12-3/TRBV12-4 | . | CASTLWPAEQYF | TGTGCCAGCACCCTCTGGCCCGCCGAGCAGTACTTC
TRBJ1-2 | many | TRBV12-3/TRBV12-4 | . | CASSLRAGGRDGYTF | TGTGCCAGCAGTTTAAGGGCAGGAGGTCGGGATGGCTACACCTTC
TRBJ2-5 | few | TRBV5-6 | . | CASSLKQGGETQYF | TGTGCCAGCAGCTTGAAGCAGGGCGGGGAGACCCAGTACTTC
TRBJ2-1 | . | TRBV29-1 | . | CSVEERRGIDEQFF | TGCAGCGTTGAAGAGCGGCGGGGTATAGATGAGCAGTTCTTC
TRBJ2-1 | few | TRBV6-5 | . | CASSYSSVNEQFF | TGTGCCAGCAGTTACTCGAGTGTCAATGAGCAGTTCTTC
TRBJ1-5 | many | TRBV24-1 | . | CATSDQYNQPQHF | TGTGCCACCAGTGATCAATACAATCAGCCCCAGCATTTT
TRBJ2-3 | few | TRBV29-1 | TRBD2 | CSVESWLAVSTDTQYF | TGCAGCGTTGAATCTTGGCTAGCGGTCAGCACAGATACGCAGTATTTT
TRBJ1-5 | . | TRBV19 | . | CASSNMGRTNQPQHF | TGTGCCAGTAGTAACATGGGCCGCACCAATCAGCCCCAGCATTTT
TRBJ2-6 | few | TRBV7-9 | . | CASSPFDNSGANVLTF | TGTGCCAGCAGCCCGTTCGACAACTCTGGGGCCAACGTCCTGACTTTC
TRBJ2-3 | few | TRBV7-2 | . | CASSFDGSHSDTQYF | TGTGCCAGCAGCTTCGACGGGAGTCATTCAGATACGCAGTATTTT
TRBJ1-5 | . | TRBV5-6 | TRBD1 | CASSVGTADQPQHF | TGTGCCAGCAGCGTAGGGACAGCAGATCAGCCCCAGCATTTT
TRBJ2-4 | few | TRBV7-2 | TRBD2 | CASSLSPSGPFQYF | TGTGCCAGCAGCTTATCGCCTAGCGGGCCATTCCAGTACTTC
TRBJ2-7 | . | TRBV4-3 | TRBD1 | CASSQLRTGSQANYEQYF | TGCGCCAGCAGCCAGCTCAGGACAGGGTCCCAAGCTAATTACGAGCAGTACTTC
TRBJ2-5 | . | TRBV5-6 | . | CASSLVAGDQETQYF | TGTGCCAGCAGCTTGGTGGCAGGGGATCAAGAGACCCAGTACTTC
TRBJ2-7 | few | TRBV27 | . | CASRPLGGQRGGEQYF | TGTGCCAGCAGGCCGTTGGGGGGGCAAAGGGGCGGCGAGCAGTACTTC
TRBJ2-3 | many | TRBV5-1 | TRBD1 | CASSLLGTVTDTQYF | TGCGCCAGCAGCTTGTTGGGGACAGTCACAGATACGCAGTATTTT
TRBJ2-7 | . | TRBV20-1 | TRBD2 | CSANLPGGPSEQYF | TGCAGTGCTAATCTTCCGGGAGGGCCGTCCGAGCAGTACTTC
TRBJ1-2 | few | TRBV15 | . | CATSHHNNYGYTF | TGTGCCACCAGCCACCACAACAACTATGGCTACACCTTC
TRBJ2-5 | many | TRBV28 | TRBD1 | CASSRPGGQQETQYF | TGTGCCAGCAGTCGCCCAGGGGGACAGCAAGAGACCCAGTACTTC
TRBJ1-1 | . | TRBV7-8 | . | CASSFGARVGMNTEAFF | TGTGCCAGCAGCTTCGGCGCCAGGGTGGGCATGAACACTGAAGCTTTCTTT
TRBJ2-3 | . | TRBV11-3 | TRBD2 | CASSRTPHDGTIGRTDTQYF | TGTGCCAGCAGCCGCACACCCCATGATGGGACTATCGGGAGAACAGATACGCAGTATTTT
TRBJ1-3 | few | TRBV30 | TRBD1 | CAWDRGSGNTIYF | TGTGCCTGGGACAGGGGCTCTGGAAACACCATATATTTT
TRBJ2-3 | . | TRBV24-1 | . | CATNAREADTQYF | TGTGCCACCAATGCCAGGGAGGCAGATACGCAGTATTTT
TRBJ2-7 | many | TRBV29-1 | . | CSVGPQGFVYEQYF | TGCAGCGTTGGTCCGCAGGGGTTCGTCTACGAGCAGTACTTC
TRBJ1-1 | . | TRBV7-9 | TRBD1 | CASWSGQGVRYTEAFF | TGTGCCAGCTGGTCCGGACAGGGGGTAAGGTACACTGAAGCTTTCTTT
TRBJ2-3 | . | TRBV5-1 | . | CASSLEWGPTTDTQYF | TGCGCCAGCAGCTTGGAGTGGGGCCCCACCACAGATACGCAGTATTTT
TRBJ2-1 | . | TRBV24-1 | TRBD2 | CATSDSLAGGLSYNEQFF | TGTGCCACCAGTGACTCGCTAGCGGGAGGGCTGTCCTACAATGAGCAGTTCTTC
TRBJ2-7 | . | TRBV12-3/TRBV12-4 | TRBD2 | CASSSSGRYSYEQYF | TGTGCCAGCAGTTCCAGCGGGAGGTACTCCTACGAGCAGTACTTC
TRBJ1-1 | . | TRBV12-3/TRBV12-4 | TRBD1 | CASSLEYGQVTEAFF | TGTGCCAGCAGTTTAGAGTATGGACAGGTCACTGAAGCTTTCTTT
TRBJ1-6 | few | TRBV10-3 | . | CAISVSVQGRTNSPLHF | TGTGCCATCAGTGTATCTGTACAGGGCCGGACGAATTCACCCCTCCACTTT
TRBJ2-6 | . | TRBV29-1 | . | CSVPGSSFSGANVLTF | TGCAGCGTTCCAGGCAGTTCCTTCTCTGGGGCCAACGTCCTGACTTTC
TRBJ1-1 | . | TRBV6-5 | TRBD1 | CASRTGDLNTEAFF | TGTGCCAGTAGGACAGGGGACCTTAACACTGAAGCTTTCTTT